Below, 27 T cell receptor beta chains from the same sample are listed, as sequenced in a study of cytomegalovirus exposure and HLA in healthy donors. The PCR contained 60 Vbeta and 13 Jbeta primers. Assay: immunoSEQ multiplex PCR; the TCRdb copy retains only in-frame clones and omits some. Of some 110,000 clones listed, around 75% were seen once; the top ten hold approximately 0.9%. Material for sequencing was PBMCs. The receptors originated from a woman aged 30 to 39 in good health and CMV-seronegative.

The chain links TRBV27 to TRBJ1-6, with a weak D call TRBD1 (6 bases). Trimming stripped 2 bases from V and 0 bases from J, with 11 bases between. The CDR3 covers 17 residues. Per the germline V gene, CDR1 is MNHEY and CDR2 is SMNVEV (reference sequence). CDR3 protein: CASSLDRQSSYNSPLHF. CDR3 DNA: TGTGCCAGCAGTTTAGACAGGCAGAGCTCCTATAATTCACCCCTCCACTTT.

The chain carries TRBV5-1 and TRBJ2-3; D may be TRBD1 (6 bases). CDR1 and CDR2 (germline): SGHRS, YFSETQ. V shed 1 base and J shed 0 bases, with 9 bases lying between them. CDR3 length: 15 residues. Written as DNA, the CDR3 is TGCGCCAGCAGCTTGATGGGGGCGAGCACAGATACGCAGTATTTT. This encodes CASSLMGASTDTQYF.

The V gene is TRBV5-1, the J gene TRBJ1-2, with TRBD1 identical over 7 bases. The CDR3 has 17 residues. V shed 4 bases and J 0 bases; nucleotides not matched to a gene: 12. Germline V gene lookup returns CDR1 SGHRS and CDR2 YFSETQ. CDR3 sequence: CASSTGTDGLANYGYTF. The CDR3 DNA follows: TGCGCCAGCAGCACCGGGACAGATGGTCTAGCTAACTATGGCTACACCTTC.

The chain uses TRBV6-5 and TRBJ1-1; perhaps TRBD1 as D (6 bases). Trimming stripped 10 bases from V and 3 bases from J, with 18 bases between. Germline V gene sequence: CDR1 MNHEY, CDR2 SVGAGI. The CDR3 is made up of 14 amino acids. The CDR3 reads CATQTGGDYTEAFF. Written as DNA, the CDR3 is TGTGCCACCCAAACTGGGGGCGATTACACTGAAGCTTTCTTT.

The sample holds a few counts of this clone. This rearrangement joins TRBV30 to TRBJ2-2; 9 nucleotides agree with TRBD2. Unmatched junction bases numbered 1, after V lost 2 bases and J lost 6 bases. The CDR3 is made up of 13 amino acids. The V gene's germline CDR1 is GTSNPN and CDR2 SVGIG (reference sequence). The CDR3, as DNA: TGTGCCTGGAGTTGGACTAGCGCCGGGGAGCTGTTTTTT. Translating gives CAWSWTSAGELFF.

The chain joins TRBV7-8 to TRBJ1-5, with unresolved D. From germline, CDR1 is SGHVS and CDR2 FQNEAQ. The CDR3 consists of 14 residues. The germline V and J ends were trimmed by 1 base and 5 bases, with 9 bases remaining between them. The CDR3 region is CASSLGVSYQPQHF. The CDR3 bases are TGTGCCAGCAGCTTAGGTGTGTCGTATCAGCCCCAGCATTTT.

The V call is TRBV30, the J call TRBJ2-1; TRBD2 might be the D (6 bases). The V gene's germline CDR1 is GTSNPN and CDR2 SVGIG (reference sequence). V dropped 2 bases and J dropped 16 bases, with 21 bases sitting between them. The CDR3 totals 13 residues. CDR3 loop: CAWSLSRAAGNFF. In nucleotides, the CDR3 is TGTGCCTGGAGTCTTTCTCGGGCTGCGGGAAACTTCTTC.

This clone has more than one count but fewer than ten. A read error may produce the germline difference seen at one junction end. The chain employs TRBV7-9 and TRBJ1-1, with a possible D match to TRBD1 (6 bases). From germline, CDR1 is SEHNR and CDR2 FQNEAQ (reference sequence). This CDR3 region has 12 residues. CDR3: CSSSWPQGGAFF. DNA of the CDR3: TGTTCCAGCAGCTGGCCACAGGGAGGGGCTTTCTTT.

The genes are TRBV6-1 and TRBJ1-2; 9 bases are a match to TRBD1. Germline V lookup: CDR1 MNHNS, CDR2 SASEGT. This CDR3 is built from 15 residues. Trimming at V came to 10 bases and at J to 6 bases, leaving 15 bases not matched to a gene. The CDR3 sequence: CATAPLEGTGHGYTF. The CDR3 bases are TGTGCCACAGCGCCTCTGGAGGGGACAGGGCATGGCTACACCTTC.

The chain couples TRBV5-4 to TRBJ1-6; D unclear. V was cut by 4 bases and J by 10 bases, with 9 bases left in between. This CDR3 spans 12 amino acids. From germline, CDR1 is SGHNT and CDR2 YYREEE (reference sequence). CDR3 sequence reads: CASSMGSSPLHF. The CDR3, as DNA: TGTGCCAGCAGCATGGGTTCATCACCCCTCCACTTT.

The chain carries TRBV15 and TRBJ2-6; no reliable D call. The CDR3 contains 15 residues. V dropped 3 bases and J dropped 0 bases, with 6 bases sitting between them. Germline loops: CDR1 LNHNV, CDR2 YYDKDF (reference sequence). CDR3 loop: CATSSQVSGANVLTF. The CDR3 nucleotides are TGTGCCACCAGCAGCCAGGTCTCTGGGGCCAACGTCCTGACTTTC. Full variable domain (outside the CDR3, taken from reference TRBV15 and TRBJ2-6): DAMVIQNPRYQVTQFGKPVTLSCSQTLNHNVMYWYQQKSSQAPKLLFHYYDKDFNNEADTPDNFQSRRPNTSFCFLDIRSPGLGDTAMYLCATSSQVSGANVLTFGAGSRLTVL.

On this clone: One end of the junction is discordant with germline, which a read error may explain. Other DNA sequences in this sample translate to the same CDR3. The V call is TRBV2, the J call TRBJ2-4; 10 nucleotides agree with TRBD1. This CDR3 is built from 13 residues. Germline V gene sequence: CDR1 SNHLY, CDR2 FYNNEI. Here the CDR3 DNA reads TGCGCCAGCGTCATCGGACAGGGGGGCATTCAGTACTTC. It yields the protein CASVIGQGGIQYF.

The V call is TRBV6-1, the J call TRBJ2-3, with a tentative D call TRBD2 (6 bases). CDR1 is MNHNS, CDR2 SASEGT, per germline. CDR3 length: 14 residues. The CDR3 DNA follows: TGTGCAACAAGCAGGAGCGGGCTCACAGATACGCAGTATTTT. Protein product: CATSRSGLTDTQYF.

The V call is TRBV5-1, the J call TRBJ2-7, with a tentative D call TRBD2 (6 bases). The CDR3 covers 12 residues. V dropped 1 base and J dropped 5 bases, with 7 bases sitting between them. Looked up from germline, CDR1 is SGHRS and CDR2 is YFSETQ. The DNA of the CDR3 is TGCGCCAGCAGCTTGTGGGGGGACGAGCAGTACTTC. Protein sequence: CASSLWGDEQYF.

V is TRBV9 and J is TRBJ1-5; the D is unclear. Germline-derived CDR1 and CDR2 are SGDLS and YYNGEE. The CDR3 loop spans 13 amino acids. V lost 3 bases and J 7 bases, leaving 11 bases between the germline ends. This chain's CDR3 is CASSESGAQPQHF. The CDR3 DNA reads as TGTGCCAGCAGCGAGTCCGGAGCGCAGCCCCAGCATTTT.

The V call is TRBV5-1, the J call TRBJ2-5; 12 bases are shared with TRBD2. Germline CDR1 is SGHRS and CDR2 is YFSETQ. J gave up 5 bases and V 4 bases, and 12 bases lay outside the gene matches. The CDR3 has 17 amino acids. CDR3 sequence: CASSPPTSGRTWETQYF. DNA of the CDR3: TGCGCCAGCAGCCCACCGACTAGCGGGAGAACTTGGGAGACCCAGTACTTC.

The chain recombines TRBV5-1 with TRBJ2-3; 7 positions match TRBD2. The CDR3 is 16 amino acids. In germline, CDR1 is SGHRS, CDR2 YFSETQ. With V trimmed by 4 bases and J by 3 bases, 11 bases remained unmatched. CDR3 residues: CASSPGREGRTDTQYF. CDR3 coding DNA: TGCGCCAGCAGCCCGGGTAGGGAGGGACGGACAGATACGCAGTATTTT.

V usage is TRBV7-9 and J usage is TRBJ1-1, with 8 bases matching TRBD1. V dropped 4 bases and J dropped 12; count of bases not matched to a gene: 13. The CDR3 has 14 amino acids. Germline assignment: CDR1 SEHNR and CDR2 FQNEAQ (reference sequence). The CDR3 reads CASSSTTTGTGPFF. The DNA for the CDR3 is TGTGCCAGCAGCTCAACGACTACCGGGACAGGTCCTTTCTTT.

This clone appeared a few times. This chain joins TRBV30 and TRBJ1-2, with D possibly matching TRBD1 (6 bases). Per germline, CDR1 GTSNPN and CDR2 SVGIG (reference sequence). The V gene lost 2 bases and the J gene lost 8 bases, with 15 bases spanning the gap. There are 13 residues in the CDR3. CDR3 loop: CAWSTTGRGGYTF. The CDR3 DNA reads TGTGCCTGGAGTACCACAGGGAGAGGCGGCTACACCTTC.

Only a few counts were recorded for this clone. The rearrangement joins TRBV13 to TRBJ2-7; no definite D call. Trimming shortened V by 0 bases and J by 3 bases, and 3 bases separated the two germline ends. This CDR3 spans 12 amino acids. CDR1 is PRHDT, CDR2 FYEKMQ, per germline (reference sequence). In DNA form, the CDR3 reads TGTGCCAGCAGCTTAGGCATCTACGAGCAGTACTTC. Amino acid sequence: CASSLGIYEQYF.

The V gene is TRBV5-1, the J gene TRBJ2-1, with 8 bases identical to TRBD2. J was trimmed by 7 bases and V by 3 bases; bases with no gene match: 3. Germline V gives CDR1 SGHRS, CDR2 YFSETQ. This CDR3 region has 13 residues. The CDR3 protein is CASSSTGGNEQFF. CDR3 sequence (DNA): TGCGCCAGCAGCTCGACGGGAGGGAATGAGCAGTTCTTC. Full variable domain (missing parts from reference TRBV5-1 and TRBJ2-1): KAGVTQTPRYLIKTRGQQVTLSCSPISGHRSVSWYQQTPGQGLQFLFEYFSETQRNKGNFPGRFSGRQFSNSRSEMNVSTLELGDSALYLCASSSTGGNEQFFGPGTRLTVL.

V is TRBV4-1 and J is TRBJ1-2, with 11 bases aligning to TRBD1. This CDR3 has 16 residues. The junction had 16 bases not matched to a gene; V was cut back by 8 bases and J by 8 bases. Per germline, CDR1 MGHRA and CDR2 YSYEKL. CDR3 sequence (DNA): TGCGCCAGCGGGTCGGGACAGGGGGATCGATCGAGAGGCTACACCTTC. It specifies CASGSGQGDRSRGYTF.

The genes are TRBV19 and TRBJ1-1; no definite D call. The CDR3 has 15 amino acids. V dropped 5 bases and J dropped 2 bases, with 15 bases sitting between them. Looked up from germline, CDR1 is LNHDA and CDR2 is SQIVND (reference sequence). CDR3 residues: CASSYGSGFNTEAFF. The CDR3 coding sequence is TGTGCCAGTAGTTACGGATCGGGATTTAACACTGAAGCTTTCTTT.

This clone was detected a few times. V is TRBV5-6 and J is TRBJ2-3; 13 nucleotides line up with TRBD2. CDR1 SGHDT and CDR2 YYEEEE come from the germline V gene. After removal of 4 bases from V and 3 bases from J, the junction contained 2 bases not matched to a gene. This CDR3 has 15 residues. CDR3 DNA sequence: TGTGCCAGCAGCGAACTAGCGGGAGGGACAGATACGCAGTATTTT. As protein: CASSELAGGTDTQYF.

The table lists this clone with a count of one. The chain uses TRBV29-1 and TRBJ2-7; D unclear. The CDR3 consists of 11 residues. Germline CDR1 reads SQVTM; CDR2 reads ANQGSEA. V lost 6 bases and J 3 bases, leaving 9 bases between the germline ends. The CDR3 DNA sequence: TGCAGCGTCAGTGTCCGCTACGAGCAGTACTTC. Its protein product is CSVSVRYEQYF.

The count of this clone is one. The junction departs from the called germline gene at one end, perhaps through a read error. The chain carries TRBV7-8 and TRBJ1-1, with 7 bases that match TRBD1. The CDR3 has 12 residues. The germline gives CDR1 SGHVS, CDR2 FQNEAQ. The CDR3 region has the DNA TGTGCCAGCAGCTTACCGCCGGGACAGAATATCTTT. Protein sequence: CASSLPPGQNIF.

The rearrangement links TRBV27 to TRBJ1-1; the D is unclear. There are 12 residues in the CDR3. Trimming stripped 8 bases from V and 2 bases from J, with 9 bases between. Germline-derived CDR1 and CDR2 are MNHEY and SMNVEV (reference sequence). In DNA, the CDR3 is TGTGCCAGCGGGCAGATCAACACTGAAGCTTTCTTT. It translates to CASGQINTEAFF.